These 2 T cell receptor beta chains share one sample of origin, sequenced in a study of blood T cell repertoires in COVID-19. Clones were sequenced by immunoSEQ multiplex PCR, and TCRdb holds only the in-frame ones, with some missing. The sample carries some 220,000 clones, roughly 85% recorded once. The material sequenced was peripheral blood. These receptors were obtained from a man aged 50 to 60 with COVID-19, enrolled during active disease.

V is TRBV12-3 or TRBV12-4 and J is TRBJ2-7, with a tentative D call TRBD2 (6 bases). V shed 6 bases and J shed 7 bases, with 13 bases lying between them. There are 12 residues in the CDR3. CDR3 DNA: TGTGCCAGCAGCCCGGGACTGGGAGAGCAGTACTTC. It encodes CASSPGLGEQYF.

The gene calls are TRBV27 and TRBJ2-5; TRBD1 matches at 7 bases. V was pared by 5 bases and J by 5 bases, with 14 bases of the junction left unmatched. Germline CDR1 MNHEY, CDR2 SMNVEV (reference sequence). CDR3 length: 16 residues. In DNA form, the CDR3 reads TGTGCCAGCAGTAACCACAAGGGGGCCGGGTATGAGACCCAGTACTTC. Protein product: CASSNHKGAGYETQYF.